Below are 2 T cell receptor beta chains sequenced from a single sample in a study of cytomegalovirus exposure and HLA in healthy donors. Primers included in the PCR were 60 Vbeta and 13 Jbeta primers. TCRdb keeps only in-frame clones here, not all; method: immunoSEQ multiplex PCR. The sample yields under 200,000 clones, approximately 76% seen once. The sequencing sample was made of PBMCs. All receptors come from a man aged 55 to 69 in good health and CMV-seronegative.

The chain is built from TRBV4-3 and TRBJ1-5; 7 nucleotides agree with TRBD1. The ends lost 4 bases at V and 4 bases at J; junction bases unmatched: 4. Germline CDR1 LGHNA, CDR2 YSLEER. The CDR3 length is 14 residues. The CDR3 DNA is TGCGCCAGCAGCCTGGGACAGCAAAATCAGCCCCAGCATTTT. Translated, it gives CASSLGQQNQPQHF.

V usage is TRBV5-1 and J usage is TRBJ1-2; D remains ambiguous. The V gene lost 0 bases and the J gene lost 1 base, with 7 bases spanning the gap. This CDR3 has 14 residues. CDR1 and CDR2 (germline): SGHRS, YFSETQ. Written as DNA, the CDR3 is TGCGCCAGCAGCTTGGATCCGGGTAACTATGGCTACACCTTC. Translated: CASSLDPGNYGYTF.